The clone carrying this T cell receptor beta chain was seen many times. This record comes from a study of CD8 T cells in ankylosing spondylitis. V shed 6 bases and J shed 5 bases, with 10 bases lying between them. The CDR3 contains 12 residues. A single record per CDR3 protein comes from TCRdb applying MiXCR to the 5' RACE reads. The sample has 45,000 to 60,000 distinct CDR3 sequences; 6% to 7.5% are singletons. This sequence joins TRBV12-3 or TRBV12-4 and TRBJ2-5; tentative D call: TRBD1 (6 bases). Sequencing input: blood, either unsorted or a sorted T cell fraction (not recorded which). The TCR sequence derives from a female donor with ankylosing spondylitis or in good health (not recorded which). The CDR3 loop is CASSPQGETQYF. The CDR3 region has the DNA TGTGCCAGCAGCCCACAGGGCGAGACCCAGTACTTC.